One sample yielded the 19 T cell receptor beta chains listed below, sequenced in a study of cytomegalovirus exposure and HLA in healthy donors. Both 60 Vbeta primers and 13 Jbeta primers went into the PCR. The table came from immunoSEQ multiplex PCR; TCRdb's copy has only in-frame clones and leaves some out. The sample includes some 170,000 clones, roughly 76% seen only once; the top ten take approximately 5%. Sequences were obtained from PBMCs. The receptor set was obtained from a woman aged 18 to 35 in good health and CMV-seropositive.

The genes are TRBV5-6 and TRBJ2-7, with 7 bases that match TRBD1. Per the germline V gene, CDR1 is SGHDT and CDR2 is YYEEEE. The V gene end was trimmed by 4 bases and the J gene end by 6 bases; junction bases not matched to a gene: 19. The CDR3 contains 17 residues. The CDR3 coding sequence is TGTGCCAGCAGCCTTCTTGGAGTTGGACAAGGGGGCGGCGAGCAGTACTTC. This encodes CASSLLGVGQGGGEQYF. Filled out from reference TRBV5-6 and TRBJ2-7, the complete variable domain reads DAGVTQSPTHLIKTRGQQVTLRCSPKSGHDTVSWYQQALGQGPQFIFQYYEEEERQRGNFPDRFSGHQFPNYSSELNVNALLLGDSALYLCASSLLGVGQGGGEQYFGPGTRLTVT.

The V and J genes are TRBV20-1 and TRBJ1-1; D uncertain. The CDR3 is made up of 10 amino acids. Between the trimmed V and J ends, which lost 7 bases and 9 bases, there was a span of 12 bases. From germline, CDR1 is DFQATT and CDR2 SNEGSKA (reference sequence). CDR3 region: CSGGFSQAFF. Here the CDR3 DNA reads TGCAGTGGAGGGTTTTCACAAGCTTTCTTT.

This clone was detected only once. The J gene is TRBJ2-7, the V gene TRBV7-2, with 8 bases identical to TRBD2. The germline V gene encodes CDR1 SGHTA and CDR2 FQGNSA. This CDR3 is built from 13 residues. J gave up 3 bases and V 10 bases, and 8 bases lay outside the gene matches. The CDR3 DNA sequence: TGTGCCACCCGGGAGGGTTTGAGCTACGAGCAGTACTTC. Protein: CATREGLSYEQYF. Variable domain in full (rest from reference TRBV7-2 and TRBJ2-7): GAGVSQSPSNKVTEKGKDVELRCDPISGHTALYWYRQSLGQGLEFLIYFQGNSAPDKSGLPSDRFSAERTGGSVSTLTIQRTQQEDSAVYLCATREGLSYEQYFGPGTRLTVT.

The chain joins TRBV6-5 to TRBJ1-1; 8 bases match TRBD1. From germline, CDR1 is MNHEY and CDR2 SVGAGI. The CDR3 is 14 residues long. V lost 0 bases, J lost 5 bases, and 2 bases stayed unmatched. CDR3 protein: CASSYSTGGTEAFF. The CDR3 DNA follows: TGTGCCAGCAGTTACTCCACAGGGGGTACTGAAGCTTTCTTT.

The chain uses TRBV5-1 and TRBJ2-7, with 9 positions matching TRBD1. V lost 2 bases, J lost 3 bases, and 6 bases stayed unmatched. There are 15 residues in the CDR3. Germline assignment: CDR1 SGHRS and CDR2 YFSETQ. Written as DNA, the CDR3 is TGCGCCAGCAGCTTCCACAGGGGGCACAACTACGAGCAGTACTTC. Its translation: CASSFHRGHNYEQYF.

This clone was recorded a few times. The chain combines TRBV6-4 with TRBJ2-3; D possibly corresponds to TRBD2 (5 bases). The V end lost 3 bases, the J end lost 1 base, and 14 bases lay between the germline ends. CDR3 length: 16 amino acids. Germline V gene lookup returns CDR1 MRHNA and CDR2 SNTAGT. CDR3 coding DNA: TGTGCCAGCAGTGAGACCGGGGTTAGGGGCACAGATACGCAGTATTTT. Translated: CASSETGVRGTDTQYF.

The V call is TRBV7-9, the J call TRBJ2-5; 7 nucleotides align to TRBD2. This CDR3 comprises 14 residues. J lost 0 bases, V lost 6 bases, and 4 bases had no gene match. Germline-derived CDR1 and CDR2 are SEHNR and FQNEAQ (reference sequence). The DNA for the CDR3 is TGTGCCAGCAGTTGGGACTACCACCAAGAGACCCAGTACTTC. This sequence encodes CASSWDYHQETQYF.

This clone turned up a few times. V gene TRBV7-9 combines with J gene TRBJ2-3, with 10 bases fitting TRBD2. CDR1 is SEHNR and CDR2 is FQNEAQ in the germline V gene (reference sequence). The CDR3 has 15 amino acids. V gave up 3 bases and J gave up 6 bases; unmatched junction bases: 6. The DNA of the CDR3 is TGTGCCAGCAGCTTTAGCGGGGGGCCCAGGGATACGCAGTATTTT. This gives the protein CASSFSGGPRDTQYF. Filled out from reference TRBV7-9 and TRBJ2-3, the complete variable domain reads DTGVSQNPRHKITKRGQNVTFRCDPISEHNRLYWYRQTLGQGPEFLTYFQNEAQLEKSRLLSDRFSAERPKGSFSTLEIQRTEQGDSAMYLCASSFSGGPRDTQYFGPGTRLTVL.

The V gene is TRBV7-6, the J gene TRBJ2-7, with 8 bases identical to TRBD2. Germline CDR1 reads SGHVS; CDR2 reads FNYEAQ. V was clipped by 6 bases and J by 1 base; unmatched bases: 5. The CDR3 length is 14 residues. The CDR3 reads CASSLTSESYEQYF. In DNA, the CDR3 is TGTGCCAGCAGTCTGACTAGCGAGTCCTACGAGCAGTACTTC.

This clone has just one count. V usage is TRBV7-6 and J usage is TRBJ1-1; D might be TRBD1 (6 bases). Germline CDR1 SGHVS, CDR2 FNYEAQ. This CDR3 contains 15 residues. Trimming stripped 5 bases from V and 12 bases from J, with 25 bases between. DNA for the CDR3: TGTGCCAGCAGCCCGGAGGGGGGGCAGGCGGTGAAAACTTTCTTT. Amino acid sequence: CASSPEGGQAVKTFF.

The chain recombines TRBV5-1 with TRBJ2-5, with D tentatively TRBD1 (5 bases). Near its end, the DNA agrees better with TRBJ2-7, so the J call may be wrong. The CDR3 length is 14 residues. Germline assignment: CDR1 SGHRS and CDR2 YFSETQ. In nucleotides, the CDR3 is TGCGCCAGCAGTCCGACAGAGCGTACCTACGAGCAGTACTTC. Amino acids: CASSPTERTYEQYF.

This sequence joins TRBV5-6 and TRBJ2-7; a weak D match, TRBD1 (6 bases). Trimming removed 4 bases at V and 4 bases at J, with 9 bases between. CDR3 length: 12 amino acids. Germline values: CDR1 SGHDT, CDR2 YYEEEE. The CDR3 loop reads CASSGGPYEQYF. The CDR3 nucleotides are TGTGCCAGCAGCGGGGGCCCTTACGAGCAGTACTTC.

The chain recombines TRBV7-9 with TRBJ2-7; 7 bases fit TRBD2. The length of the CDR3 is 14 residues. Trimming took 1 base from V and 5 from J; bases not matched to a gene: 5. Germline loops: CDR1 SEHNR, CDR2 FQNEAQ (reference sequence). Here the CDR3 DNA reads TGTGCCAGCAGCTTAGGGTGGGGACTAAACGAGCAGTACTTC. The encoded protein is CASSLGWGLNEQYF.

The gene calls are TRBV6-5 and TRBJ1-3, with 8 bases lining up with TRBD1. Germline-derived CDR1 and CDR2 are MNHEY and SVGAGI. CDR3 length: 15 residues. V lost 6 bases and J lost 4; bases outside the gene matches: 8. CDR3 in DNA: TGTGCCAGCAGCCGAAGTCAGGGGGCCGGAAACACCATATATTTT. Amino acids: CASSRSQGAGNTIYF.

The chain has TRBV11-2 and TRBJ2-1; D possibly corresponds to TRBD2 (8 bases). Germline V gene lookup returns CDR1 SGHAT and CDR2 FQNNGV. This CDR3 has 17 amino acids. V was pared by 5 bases and J by 7 bases, with 24 bases between. Here the CDR3 DNA reads TGTGCCAGCAGCACACCCGGGGGGGCACAGGGGAGGAATGAGCAGTTCTTC. Its translation is CASSTPGGAQGRNEQFF.

The J gene is TRBJ1-1, the V gene TRBV27; 12 bases match TRBD1. Losses at the gene ends were 5 bases for V and 5 bases for J; bases not matched to a gene: 9. There are 16 residues in the CDR3. Germline lookup yields CDR1 MNHEY and CDR2 SMNVEV (reference sequence). The CDR3 nucleotides read TGTGCCAGCAGTCCCCTGGGACAGGGGGCGAAAACTGAAGCTTTCTTT. It codes for CASSPLGQGAKTEAFF.

For this clone: In the same sample, other DNA sequences code for this CDR3. The V gene is TRBV7-9, the J gene TRBJ2-5, with TRBD1 identical over 8 bases. The ends lost 2 bases at V and 5 bases at J; junction bases unmatched: 1. Per germline, CDR1 SEHNR and CDR2 FQNEAQ (reference sequence). CDR3 length: 13 residues. CDR3 residues: CASSLSGGETQYF. DNA for the CDR3: TGTGCCAGCAGCTTATCAGGGGGCGAGACCCAGTACTTC.

The V and J genes are TRBV7-2 and TRBJ2-7; 7 nucleotides agree with TRBD1. The germline gives CDR1 SGHTA, CDR2 FQGNSA. The V gene end was trimmed by 1 base and the J gene end by 2 bases; junction bases not matched to a gene: 8. This CDR3 is built from 16 residues. CDR3 coding DNA: TGTGCCAGCAGCTTAGGCCCGACAGGGCTAACCTACGAGCAGTACTTC. It is translated as CASSLGPTGLTYEQYF.

This chain links TRBV6-1 with TRBJ2-1; D might be TRBD1 (5 bases). Trimming removed 8 bases from V and 5 bases from J, with 13 bases in between. The CDR3 loop spans 13 amino acids. In germline, CDR1 is MNHNS, CDR2 SASEGT. CDR3 DNA sequence: TGTGCCAGCTGCAGGGTCCGACACAATGAGCAGTTCTTC. Translation: CASCRVRHNEQFF.